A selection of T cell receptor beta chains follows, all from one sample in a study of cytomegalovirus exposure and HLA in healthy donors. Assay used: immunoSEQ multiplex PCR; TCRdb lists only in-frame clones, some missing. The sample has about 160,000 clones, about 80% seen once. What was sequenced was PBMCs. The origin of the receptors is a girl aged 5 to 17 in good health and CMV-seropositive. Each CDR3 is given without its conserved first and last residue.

CDR3 protein: ASKGQGFGSNQPQH
V gene: TRBV2

CDR3 protein: ASSQDGQGARAYEQY
V gene: TRBV4-1

CDR3 protein: ASSYTSEGQGNEAQY
V gene: TRBV7-8

CDR3 protein: ASSYGQGIYTEAF
V gene: TRBV11-2

CDR3 protein: ASSQPTLAGRYYEQY
V gene: TRBV4-1

CDR3 protein: ASSRTGGGTEAF
V gene: TRBV7-3

CDR3 protein: ASSYGTRVTGELF
V gene: TRBV6-5

CDR3 protein: ASSLAGEKLF
V gene: TRBV5-1

CDR3 protein: ASSPRQINTGELF
V gene: TRBV7-8

CDR3 protein: ASSPPLGGNEQF
V gene: TRBV7-8

CDR3 protein: ASSQVGGVSDTQY
V gene: TRBV4-3

CDR3 protein: ASSLDGVNSNQPQH
V gene: TRBV27

CDR3 protein: ASSITGGFGYT
V gene: TRBV28

CDR3 protein: ASSGQVFKLF
V gene: TRBV6-5

CDR3 protein: ASSQGQKNEKLF
V gene: TRBV4-3

CDR3 protein: SVEGGTGDAYNEQF
V gene: TRBV29-1

CDR3 protein: ATSVTSGVGAIYEQY
V gene: TRBV15

CDR3 protein: ASSRGLAGGPRVNEQF
V gene: TRBV11-3

CDR3 protein: ASSLSSGGSYEQY
V gene: TRBV4-3

CDR3 protein: ASSKKRSGTGELF
V gene: TRBV7-2

CDR3 protein: ASSSLPGQGYEQY
V gene: TRBV11-2

CDR3 protein: ASSLGQDTDTQY
V gene: TRBV5-1

CDR3 protein: ASSSGQGYEQY
V gene: TRBV6-5

CDR3 protein: ASSAGSVNQPQH
V gene: TRBV11-2

CDR3 protein: ASSPTSGRDGEQF
V gene: TRBV28

CDR3 protein: ASSPWTEGNYGYT
V gene: TRBV5-6

CDR3 protein: ASRGTGGMTNEKLF
V gene: TRBV10-2

CDR3 protein: ASRTSGGPYEQY
V gene: TRBV5-1

CDR3 protein: ASSSPTSGRASTEQY
V gene: TRBV5-1

CDR3 protein: ASSPGLANEQF
V gene: TRBV18

CDR3 protein: ASSQLGQTTTNEKLF
V gene: TRBV4-3

CDR3 protein: ASSLQGANANEQF
V gene: TRBV6-1

CDR3 protein: ASSPEGGTFSGNTIY
V gene: TRBV18

CDR3 protein: ASSVEGDPYNEQF
V gene: TRBV9

CDR3 protein: ASSTDREGANEQF
V gene: TRBV6-5

CDR3 protein: ASSIKLAGGETQY
V gene: TRBV19

CDR3 protein: ASSIWRKFSGNTIY
V gene: TRBV19

CDR3 protein: ASQIGTAGNTIY
V gene: TRBV5-1

CDR3 protein: ASSVTDRGYTEAF
V gene: TRBV9

CDR3 protein: ASSQGTGRLDEQY
V gene: TRBV4-3

CDR3 protein: ASSPDRGYGYT
V gene: TRBV6-5

CDR3 protein: ASSLGPRGQETQY
V gene: TRBV7-2

CDR3 protein: ASSLDRMAEAF
V gene: TRBV5-6

CDR3 protein: ASSSAATGNYEQY
V gene: TRBV6-7

CDR3 protein: ASSLVPVGVTYEQY
V gene: TRBV5-1

CDR3 protein: ASSLLRNKETQY
V gene: TRBV7-3

CDR3 protein: ASSPFPRVRETQY
V gene: TRBV28

CDR3 protein: ASSLLSAVTYEQY
V gene: TRBV5-1

CDR3 protein: ASSLHDSISYYEQY
V gene: TRBV28

CDR3 protein: ASGGDRGRGANVLT
V gene: TRBV2

CDR3 protein: ASSTNPTGSSYNEQF
V gene: TRBV5-1

CDR3 protein: ASSPGGHGGNYGYT
V gene: TRBV10-2

CDR3 protein: ASSQEMGQPWLNIQY
V gene: TRBV4-3

CDR3 protein: ASSGRDTMNTEAF
V gene: TRBV9